A selection of T cell receptor beta chains follows, all from one sample in a study of blood T cell repertoires in COVID-19. The method was immunoSEQ multiplex PCR; TCRdb's version includes in-frame clones alone and lacks a portion of them. The sample carries about 320,000 clones, 88% recorded once. Sequencing used PBMCs or T cells enriched from blood (not recorded which). The receptors come from a man aged 25 to 40 who had recovered from COVID-19. The CDR3 runs from the conserved cysteine through the conserved F or W. The D gene is left open where the match is weak. Size values are once, few and many counts, or a class for expanded clones, and some rows have none.

TRBJ1-1 | TRBV30 | few | - | CAWSPLGSGGTEAFF | TGTGCCTGGAGTCCCTTGGGCAGCGGGGGCACTGAAGCTTTCTTT
TRBJ2-7 | TRBV27 | - | TRBD1 | CASSVDRVLSYEQYF | TGTGCCAGCAGTGTGGACAGGGTCCTCTCCTACGAGCAGTACTTC
TRBJ2-1 | TRBV18 | once | - | CASSTTGNEQFF | TGTGCCAGCTCAACCACGGGGAATGAGCAGTTCTTC
TRBJ2-5 | TRBV4-2 | - | TRBD2 | CASSRQASPTGLAGGQETQYF | TGTGCCAGCAGCCGACAAGCTTCCCCGACGGGACTAGCGGGGGGCCAAGAGACCCAGTACTTC
TRBJ2-3 | TRBV9 | once | - | CASSVGTFSTDTQYF | TGTGCCAGCAGCGTAGGGACATTTAGCACAGATACGCAGTATTTT
TRBJ2-3 | TRBV5-1 | - | TRBD2 | CASSPGGLAGGFTDTQYF | TGCGCCAGCAGCCCGGGCGGCCTAGCGGGGGGTTTCACAGATACGCAGTATTTT
TRBJ2-7 | TRBV9 | - | - | CASSASQGYSYEQYF | TGTGCCAGCAGCGCCTCCCAGGGATACTCCTACGAGCAGTACTTC
TRBJ2-2 | TRBV5-1 | - | TRBD2 | CASSRGLAAAGELFF | TGCGCCAGCAGCCGGGGACTAGCGGCAGCCGGGGAGCTGTTTTTT
TRBJ2-5 | TRBV6-1 | - | - | CASSERGGSQETQYF | TGTGCCAGCAGTGAAAGGGGGGGGTCCCAAGAGACCCAGTACTTC
TRBJ2-7 | TRBV19 | - | TRBD1 | CASSPGTGGYKQYF | TGTGCCAGTAGTCCCGGGACAGGGGGTTATAAGCAGTACTTC
TRBJ2-3 | TRBV19 | - | TRBD2 | CASSIGPSGATDTQYF | TGTGCCAGTAGTATCGGTCCTAGCGGGGCCACAGATACGCAGTATTTT
TRBJ2-5 | TRBV4-1 | once | TRBD2 | CASSRGTSGGETQYF | TGCGCCAGCAGCCGGGGGACTAGCGGGGGAGAGACCCAGTACTTC
TRBJ2-3 | TRBV13 | - | TRBD2 | CASSQRLAGVGSTDTQYF | TGTGCCAGCAGCCAGAGACTAGCGGGGGTGGGTAGCACAGATACGCAGTATTTT
TRBJ1-2 | TRBV3-1/TRBV3-2 | - | - | CASSQDRVLDGYTF | TGTGCCAGCAGCCAAGATCGGGTTCTGGATGGCTACACCTTC